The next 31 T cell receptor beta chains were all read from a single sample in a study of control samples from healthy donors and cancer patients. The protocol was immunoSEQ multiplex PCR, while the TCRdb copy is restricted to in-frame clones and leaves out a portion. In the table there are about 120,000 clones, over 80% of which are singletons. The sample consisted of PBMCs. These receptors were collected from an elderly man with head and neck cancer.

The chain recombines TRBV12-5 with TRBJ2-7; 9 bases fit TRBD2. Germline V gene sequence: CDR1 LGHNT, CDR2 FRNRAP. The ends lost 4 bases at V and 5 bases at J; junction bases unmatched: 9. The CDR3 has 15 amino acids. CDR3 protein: CASGSTGLALHEQYF. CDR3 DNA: TGTGCTAGTGGTTCTACGGGACTAGCTCTGCACGAGCAGTACTTC.

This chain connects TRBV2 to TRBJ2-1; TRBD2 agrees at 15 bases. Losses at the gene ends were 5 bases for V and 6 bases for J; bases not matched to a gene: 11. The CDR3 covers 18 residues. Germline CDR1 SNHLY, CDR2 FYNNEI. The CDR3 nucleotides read TGTGCCAGCAGTCCAGGACTAGCGGGAGGGCCGGCAGTCAATGAGCAGTTCTTC. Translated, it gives CASSPGLAGGPAVNEQFF.

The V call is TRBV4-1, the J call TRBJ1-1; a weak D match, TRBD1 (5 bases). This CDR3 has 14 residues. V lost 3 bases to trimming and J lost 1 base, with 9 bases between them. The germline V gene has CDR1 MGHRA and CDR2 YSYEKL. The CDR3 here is CASSHSQGNTEAFF. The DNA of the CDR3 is TGCGCCAGCAGCCATTCGCAGGGGAACACTGAAGCTTTCTTT.

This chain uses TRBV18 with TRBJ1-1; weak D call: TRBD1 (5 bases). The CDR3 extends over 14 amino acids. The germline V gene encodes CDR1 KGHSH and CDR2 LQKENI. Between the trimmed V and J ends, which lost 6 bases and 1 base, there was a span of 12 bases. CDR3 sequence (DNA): TGTGCCAGCTCGCCAGCGGGACCGAACACTGAAGCTTTCTTT. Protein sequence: CASSPAGPNTEAFF. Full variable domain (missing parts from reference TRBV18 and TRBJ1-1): NAGVMQNPRHLVRRRGQEARLRCSPMKGHSHVYWYRQLPEEGLKFMVYLQKENIIDESGMPKERFSAEFPKEGPSILRIQQVVRGDSAAYFCASSPAGPNTEAFFGQGTRLTVV.

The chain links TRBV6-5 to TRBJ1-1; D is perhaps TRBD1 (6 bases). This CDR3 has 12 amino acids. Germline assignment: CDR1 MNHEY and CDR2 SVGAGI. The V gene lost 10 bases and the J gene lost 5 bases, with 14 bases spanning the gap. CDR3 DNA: TGTGCCACAATGGCCCAGGGGACTGAAGCTTTCTTT. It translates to CATMAQGTEAFF.

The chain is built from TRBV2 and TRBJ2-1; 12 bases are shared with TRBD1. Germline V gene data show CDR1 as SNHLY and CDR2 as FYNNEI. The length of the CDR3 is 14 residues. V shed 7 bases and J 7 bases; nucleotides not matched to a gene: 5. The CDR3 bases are TGTGCCAGCAAACGGGACAGGGGGCGGAATGAGCAGTTCTTC. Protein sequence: CASKRDRGRNEQFF. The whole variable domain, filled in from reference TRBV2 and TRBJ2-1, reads EPEVTQTPSHQVTQMGQEVILRCVPISNHLYFYWYRQILGQKVEFLVSFYNNEISEKSEIFDDQFSVERPDGSNFTLKIRSTKLEDSAMYFCASKRDRGRNEQFFGPGTRLTVL.

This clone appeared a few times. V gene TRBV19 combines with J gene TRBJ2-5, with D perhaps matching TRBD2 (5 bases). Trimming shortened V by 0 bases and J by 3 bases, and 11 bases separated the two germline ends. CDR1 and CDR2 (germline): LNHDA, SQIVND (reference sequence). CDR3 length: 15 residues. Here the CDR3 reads CASSIDSLGEETQYF. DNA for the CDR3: TGTGCCAGTAGTATAGATTCACTAGGTGAAGAGACCCAGTACTTC.

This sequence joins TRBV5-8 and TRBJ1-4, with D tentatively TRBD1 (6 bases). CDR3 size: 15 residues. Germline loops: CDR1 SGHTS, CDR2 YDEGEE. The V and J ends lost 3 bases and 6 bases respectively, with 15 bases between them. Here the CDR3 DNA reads TGTGCCAGCAGCTCGTCAGGGGCTTCCTATGAAAAACTGTTTTTT. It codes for CASSSSGASYEKLFF.

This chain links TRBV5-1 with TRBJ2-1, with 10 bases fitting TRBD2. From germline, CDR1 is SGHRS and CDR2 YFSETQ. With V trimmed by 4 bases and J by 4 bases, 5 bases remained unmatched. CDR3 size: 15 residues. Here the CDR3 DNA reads TGCGCCAGCAGCCCCGGGACTAGCGAATACAATGAGCAGTTCTTC. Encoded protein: CASSPGTSEYNEQFF. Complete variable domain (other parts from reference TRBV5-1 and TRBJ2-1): KAGVTQTPRYLIKTRGQQVTLSCSPISGHRSVSWYQQTPGQGLQFLFEYFSETQRNKGNFPGRFSGRQFSNSRSEMNVSTLELGDSALYLCASSPGTSEYNEQFFGPGTRLTVL.

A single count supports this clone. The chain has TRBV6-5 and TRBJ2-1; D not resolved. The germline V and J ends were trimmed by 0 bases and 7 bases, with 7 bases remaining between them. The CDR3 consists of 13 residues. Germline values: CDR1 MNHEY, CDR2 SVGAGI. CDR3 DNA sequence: TGTGCCAGCAGTTACTCGGTTCGTAATGAGCAGTTCTTC. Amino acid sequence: CASSYSVRNEQFF.

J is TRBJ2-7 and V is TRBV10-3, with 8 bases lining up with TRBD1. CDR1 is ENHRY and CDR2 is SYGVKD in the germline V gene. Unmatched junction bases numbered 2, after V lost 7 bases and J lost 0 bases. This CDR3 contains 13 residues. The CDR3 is CAITGTGSYEQYF. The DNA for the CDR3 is TGTGCCATCACCGGGACAGGCTCCTACGAGCAGTACTTC.

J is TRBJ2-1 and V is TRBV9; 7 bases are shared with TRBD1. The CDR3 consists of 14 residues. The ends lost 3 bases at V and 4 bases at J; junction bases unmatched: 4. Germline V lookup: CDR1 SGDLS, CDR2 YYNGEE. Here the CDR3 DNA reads TGTGCCAGCAGCGCCCAGGGGGTTTACAATGAGCAGTTCTTC. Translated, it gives CASSAQGVYNEQFF.

The DNA for the CDR3 is TGTGCCAGCTTCGAGGGGACCTACGAGCAGTACTTC. It specifies CASFEGTYEQYF. This chain connects TRBV2 to TRBJ2-7; D tentatively fits TRBD1 or TRBD2 (5 bases each). CDR1 SNHLY and CDR2 FYNNEI come from the germline V gene. The CDR3 is 12 amino acids. V lost 8 bases, J lost 2 bases, and 10 bases lay in between. The variable domain in full, completed from reference TRBV2 and TRBJ2-7, reads EPEVTQTPSHQVTQMGQEVILRCVPISNHLYFYWYRQILGQKVEFLVSFYNNEISEKSEIFDDQFSVERPDGSNFTLKIRSTKLEDSAMYFCASFEGTYEQYFGPGTRLTVT.

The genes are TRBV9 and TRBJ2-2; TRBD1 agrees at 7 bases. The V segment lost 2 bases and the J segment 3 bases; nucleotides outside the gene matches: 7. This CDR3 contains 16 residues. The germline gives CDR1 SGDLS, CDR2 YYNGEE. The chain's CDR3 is CASSVRTGAYTGELFF. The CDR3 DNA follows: TGTGCCAGCAGCGTCAGAACAGGGGCTTACACCGGGGAGCTGTTTTTT.

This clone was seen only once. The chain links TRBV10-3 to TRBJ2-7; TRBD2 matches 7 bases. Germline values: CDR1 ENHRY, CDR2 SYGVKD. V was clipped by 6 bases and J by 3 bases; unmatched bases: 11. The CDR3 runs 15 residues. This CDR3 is CAISPTRSGDYEQYF. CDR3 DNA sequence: TGTGCCATCAGCCCTACAAGGAGCGGGGACTACGAGCAGTACTTC.

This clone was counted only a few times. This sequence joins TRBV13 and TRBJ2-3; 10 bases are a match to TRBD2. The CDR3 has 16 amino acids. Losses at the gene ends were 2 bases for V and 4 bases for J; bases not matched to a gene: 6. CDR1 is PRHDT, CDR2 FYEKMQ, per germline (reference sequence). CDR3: CASSLISGGAPDTQYF. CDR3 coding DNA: TGTGCCAGCAGCTTAATAAGCGGGGGGGCCCCAGATACGCAGTATTTT.

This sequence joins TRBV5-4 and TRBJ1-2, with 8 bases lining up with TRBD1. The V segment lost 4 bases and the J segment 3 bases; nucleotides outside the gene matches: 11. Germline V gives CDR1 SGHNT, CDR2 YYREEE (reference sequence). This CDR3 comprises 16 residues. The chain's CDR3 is CASSPPPTGDDYGYTF. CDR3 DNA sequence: TGTGCCAGCAGCCCCCCTCCGACAGGGGACGACTATGGCTACACCTTC.

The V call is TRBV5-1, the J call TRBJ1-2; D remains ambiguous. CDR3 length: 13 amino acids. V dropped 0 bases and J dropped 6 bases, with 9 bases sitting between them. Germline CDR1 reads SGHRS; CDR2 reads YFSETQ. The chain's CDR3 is CASSLAATNGYTF. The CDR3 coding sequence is TGCGCCAGCAGCTTGGCCGCTACGAATGGCTACACCTTC. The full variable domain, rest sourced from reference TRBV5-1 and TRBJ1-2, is KAGVTQTPRYLIKTRGQQVTLSCSPISGHRSVSWYQQTPGQGLQFLFEYFSETQRNKGNFPGRFSGRQFSNSRSEMNVSTLELGDSALYLCASSLAATNGYTFGSGTRLTVV.

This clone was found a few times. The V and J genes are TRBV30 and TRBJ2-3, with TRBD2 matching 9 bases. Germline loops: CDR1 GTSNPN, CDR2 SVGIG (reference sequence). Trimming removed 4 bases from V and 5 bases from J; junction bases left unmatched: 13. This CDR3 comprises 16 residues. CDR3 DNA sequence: TGTGCCTGGATGTCTCCGGCGGGAGGGCCGTTAGATACGCAGTATTTT. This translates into CAWMSPAGGPLDTQYF.

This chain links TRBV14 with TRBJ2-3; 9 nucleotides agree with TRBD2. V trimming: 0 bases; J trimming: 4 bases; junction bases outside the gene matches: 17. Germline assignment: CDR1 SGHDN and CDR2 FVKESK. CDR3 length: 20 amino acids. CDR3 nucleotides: TGTGCCAGCAGCCAAGATTACCCTTTAGCGGGGGCCTTCCGCCCAGATACGCAGTATTTT. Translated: CASSQDYPLAGAFRPDTQYF.

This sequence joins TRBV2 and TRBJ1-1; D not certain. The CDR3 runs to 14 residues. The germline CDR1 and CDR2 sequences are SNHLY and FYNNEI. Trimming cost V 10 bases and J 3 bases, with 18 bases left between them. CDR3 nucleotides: TGTGCCATCGTGACTATCGGCCCGGACACTGAAGCTTTCTTT. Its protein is CAIVTIGPDTEAFF.

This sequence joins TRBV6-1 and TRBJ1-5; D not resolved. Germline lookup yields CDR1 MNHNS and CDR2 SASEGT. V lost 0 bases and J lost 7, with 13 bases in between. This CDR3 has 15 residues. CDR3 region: CASSEAPRVGQPQHF. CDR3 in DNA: TGTGCCAGCAGTGAAGCGCCGAGGGTGGGCCAGCCCCAGCATTTT.

The CDR3 is CASSPLGYSPLHF. DNA of the CDR3: TGTGCCAGCAGCCCGCTAGGTTATTCACCCCTCCACTTT. The V call is TRBV12-3 or TRBV12-4, the J call TRBJ1-6; D is unclear. Trimming pared 6 bases from V and 8 bases from J, leaving 11 bases between. The CDR3 consists of 13 residues.

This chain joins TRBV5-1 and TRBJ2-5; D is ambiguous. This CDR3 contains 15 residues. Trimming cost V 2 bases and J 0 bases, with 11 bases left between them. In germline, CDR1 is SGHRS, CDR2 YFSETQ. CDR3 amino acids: CASSFGQPYQETQYF. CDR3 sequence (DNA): TGCGCCAGCAGCTTCGGTCAGCCTTACCAAGAGACCCAGTACTTC.

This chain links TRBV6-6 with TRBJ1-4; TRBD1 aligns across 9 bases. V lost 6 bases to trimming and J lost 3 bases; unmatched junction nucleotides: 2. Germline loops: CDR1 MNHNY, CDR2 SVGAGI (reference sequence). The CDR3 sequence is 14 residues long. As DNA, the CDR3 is TGTGCCAGCAGACAGGGGGCGTCTAATGAAAAACTGTTTTTT. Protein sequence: CASRQGASNEKLFF.

The CDR3 protein is CASSEEAYGYTF. The CDR3 nucleotides are TGTGCCAGCAGTGAAGAGGCCTATGGCTACACCTTC. This sequence joins TRBV2 and TRBJ1-2; D remains unclear. The V end was cut by 1 base, the J end by 4 bases, with 4 bases between. CDR1 and CDR2 from the germline V gene are SNHLY and FYNNEI. CDR3 length equals 12 residues. The entire variable domain, with the rest obtained from reference TRBV2 and TRBJ1-2, is as follows: EPEVTQTPSHQVTQMGQEVILRCVPISNHLYFYWYRQILGQKVEFLVSFYNNEISEKSEIFDDQFSVERPDGSNFTLKIRSTKLEDSAMYFCASSEEAYGYTFGSGTRLTVV.

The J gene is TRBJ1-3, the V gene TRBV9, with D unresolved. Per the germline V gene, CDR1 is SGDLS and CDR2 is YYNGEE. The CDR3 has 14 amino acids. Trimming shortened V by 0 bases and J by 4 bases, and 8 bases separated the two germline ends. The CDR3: CASSVDLWGNTIYF. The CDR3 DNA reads TGTGCCAGCAGCGTAGATCTATGGGGAAACACCATATATTTT.

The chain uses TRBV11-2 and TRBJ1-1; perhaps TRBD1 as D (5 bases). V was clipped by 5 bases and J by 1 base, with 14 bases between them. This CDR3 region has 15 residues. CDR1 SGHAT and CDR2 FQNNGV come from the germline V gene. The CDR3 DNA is TGTGCCAGCAGCCCCCCGGGACTGAGGAACACTGAAGCTTTCTTT. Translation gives CASSPPGLRNTEAFF.

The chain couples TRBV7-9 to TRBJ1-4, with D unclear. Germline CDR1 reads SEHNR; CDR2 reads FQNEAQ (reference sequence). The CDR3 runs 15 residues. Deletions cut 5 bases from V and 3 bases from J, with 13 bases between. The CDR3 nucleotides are TGTGCCAGCAGCCAACCCTGGGAACCTAATGAAAAACTGTTTTTT. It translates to CASSQPWEPNEKLFF.

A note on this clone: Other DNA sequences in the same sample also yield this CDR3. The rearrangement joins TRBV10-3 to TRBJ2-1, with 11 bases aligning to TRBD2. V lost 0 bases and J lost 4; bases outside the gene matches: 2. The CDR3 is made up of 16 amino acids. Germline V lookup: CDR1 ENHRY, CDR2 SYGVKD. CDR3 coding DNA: TGTGCCATCAGTGAGTCTGCTAGCGGGGGGTACAATGAGCAGTTCTTC. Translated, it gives CAISESASGGYNEQFF.

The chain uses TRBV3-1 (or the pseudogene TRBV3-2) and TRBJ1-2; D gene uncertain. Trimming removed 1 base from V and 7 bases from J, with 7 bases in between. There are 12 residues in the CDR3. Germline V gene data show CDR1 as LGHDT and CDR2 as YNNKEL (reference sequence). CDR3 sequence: CASSQGGSGYTF. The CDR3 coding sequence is TGTGCCAGCAGCCAAGGCGGTAGTGGCTACACCTTC.